One sample yielded the 26 T cell receptor beta chains listed below, sequenced in a study of spatial heterogeneity in lung cancer. MiXCR was run by TCRdb on the 5' RACE reads, yielding one entry per CDR3 protein. The sample lists over 35,000 distinct CDR3 sequences, roughly a tenth occurring once. Sample time point: blood at routine non-recurrence follow-up after resection. The sample consisted of PBMCs, taken at follow-up. These receptors originate from a female donor with early-stage non-small cell lung cancer.

In this sample, this clonotype turned up a few times. V is TRBV5-1 and J is TRBJ2-5; D is unresolved. The CDR3 spans 15 residues. Trimming stripped 6 bases from V and 2 bases from J, with 17 bases between. The germline CDR1 and CDR2 sequences are SGHRS and YFSETQ. The CDR3 sequence: CASTKDRTQQETQYF. The CDR3, as DNA: TGCGCCAGCACCAAAGATAGGACCCAACAAGAGACCCAGTACTTC.

A few counts support this clonotype. The CDR3 nucleotides are TGTGCCAGCAGTTCAACCCGATTGGACAGGGGGCCTGAAGCTTTCTTT. Protein sequence: CASSSTRLDRGPEAFF. The chain uses TRBV28 and TRBJ1-1, with 11 bases aligning to TRBD1. Germline loops: CDR1 MDHEN, CDR2 SYDVKM. V was pared by 4 bases and J by 6 bases, with 10 bases of the junction left unmatched. The CDR3 covers 16 residues.

This clonotype was counted at least ten times. The chain links TRBV6-6 to TRBJ1-5, with D hard to call. Trimming stripped 6 bases from V and 3 bases from J, with 3 bases between. The CDR3 length is 11 residues. The germline CDR1 and CDR2 sequences are MNHNY and SVGAGI (reference sequence). The CDR3 loop reads CASSPNQPQHF. For the CDR3, the DNA is TGTGCCAGCAGCCCCAATCAGCCCCAGCATTTT.

CDR3 sequence (DNA): TGCAGTGCCGGGACAGATACCTACGAGCAGTACTTC. This codes for CSAGTDTYEQYF. The chain has TRBV20-1 and TRBJ2-7; 7 bases are a match to TRBD1. Unmatched junction bases numbered 4, after V lost 6 bases and J lost 2 bases. This CDR3 comprises 12 residues. Per the germline V gene, CDR1 is DFQATT and CDR2 is SNEGSKA (reference sequence).

In its sample, this clonotype was seen many times. The rearrangement uses TRBV18 and TRBJ2-5, with TRBD2 identical over 7 bases. The CDR3 totals 14 residues. Germline trimming cut 1 base from V and 5 bases from J; bases unmatched to any gene: 4. CDR1 and CDR2 from the germline V gene are KGHSH and LQKENI. This CDR3 reads CASSPRGGSETQYF. The CDR3 DNA reads TGTGCCAGCTCACCACGGGGAGGGTCGGAGACCCAGTACTTC.

This clonotype came up a few times. V gene TRBV7-2 combines with J gene TRBJ2-7, with TRBD2 identical over 10 bases. Germline V gene data show CDR1 as SGHTA and CDR2 as FQGNSA. V lost 2 bases to trimming and J lost 2 bases; unmatched junction nucleotides: 3. This CDR3 spans 15 amino acids. In DNA form, the CDR3 reads TGTGCCAGCAGCTTACTAGCGGGGGACCCCTACGAGCAGTACTTC. Translation gives CASSLLAGDPYEQYF.

Ten or more counts support this clonotype. The chain employs TRBV20-1 and TRBJ1-4; perhaps TRBD1 as D (5 bases). The CDR3 loop spans 13 amino acids. In germline, CDR1 is DFQATT, CDR2 SNEGSKA (reference sequence). The V gene lost 5 bases and the J gene lost 4 bases, with 11 bases spanning the gap. CDR3 loop: CSAAGRGNEKLFF. CDR3 DNA: TGCAGTGCTGCAGGAAGGGGTAATGAAAAACTGTTTTTT.

The chain carries TRBV20-1 and TRBJ2-4; 10 nucleotides line up with TRBD1. J lost 8 bases, V lost 5 bases, and 9 bases had no gene match. This CDR3 has 14 amino acids. Germline-derived CDR1 and CDR2 are DFQATT and SNEGSKA (reference sequence). The CDR3 DNA sequence: TGCAGTGCTCCACCGGACAGGGGGATAGACATTCAGTACTTC. Translating gives CSAPPDRGIDIQYF.

There are a few counts of this clonotype. This chain connects TRBV9 to TRBJ2-3, with TRBD1 matching 8 bases. CDR1 is SGDLS, CDR2 YYNGEE, per germline. J was trimmed by 2 bases and V by 4 bases; bases with no gene match: 9. The CDR3 consists of 16 residues. In nucleotides, the CDR3 is TGTGCCAGCAGCCCCCGAGACAGGGGAACCACAGATACGCAGTATTTT. Its protein product is CASSPRDRGTTDTQYF.

In this sample, this clonotype turned up many times. The rearrangement links TRBV6-2 or TRBV6-3 to TRBJ1-1; TRBD1 agrees at 7 bases. This CDR3 comprises 14 residues. V gave up 4 bases and J gave up 5 bases; unmatched junction bases: 7. Germline lookup yields CDR1 MNHEY and CDR2 SVGEGT. In nucleotides, the CDR3 is TGTGCCAGCAGTTTCGCAGGGGGTTTTACTGAAGCTTTCTTT. This sequence encodes CASSFAGGFTEAFF.

This clonotype has a count of ten or more. J is TRBJ1-1 and V is TRBV20-1; the D is unclear. CDR1 is DFQATT, CDR2 SNEGSKA, per germline (reference sequence). V lost 0 bases, J lost 5 bases, and 4 bases lay in between. CDR3 length: 11 residues. The CDR3 loop is CSAREATEAFF. In DNA form, the CDR3 reads TGCAGTGCTAGAGAGGCGACTGAAGCTTTCTTT.

This clonotype was observed a handful of times. This chain joins TRBV20-1 and TRBJ2-7; 10 nucleotides align to TRBD2. The germline CDR1 and CDR2 sequences are DFQATT and SNEGSKA (reference sequence). The CDR3 consists of 15 residues. The V and J ends lost 5 bases and 4 bases, in that order; junction bases with no gene match: 11. The CDR3 sequence: CSAETLLAGTYEQYF. In DNA, the CDR3 is TGCAGTGCTGAGACGTTACTAGCGGGGACTTACGAGCAGTACTTC.

There are many counts of this clonotype. This chain links TRBV6-2 or TRBV6-3 with TRBJ2-2, with TRBD1 identical over 7 bases. Germline values: CDR1 MNHEY, CDR2 SVGEGT. V shed 7 bases and J 6 bases; nucleotides not matched to a gene: 11. There are 15 residues in the CDR3. In DNA, the CDR3 is TGTGCCAGCACCGAGACAGGGCTTGTCCCCGGGGAGCTGTTTTTT. Amino acid sequence: CASTETGLVPGELFF.

The chain has TRBV19 and TRBJ1-1; a possible D gene is TRBD1 (6 bases). The CDR3 consists of 13 residues. V shed 6 bases and J shed 4 bases, with 12 bases lying between them. The germline gives CDR1 LNHDA, CDR2 SQIVND (reference sequence). Here the CDR3 DNA reads TGTGCCAGTAGACGGGGGCGCCTCACTGAAGCTTTCTTT. Protein product: CASRRGRLTEAFF.

This clonotype was seen at least ten times. The chain joins TRBV6-2 or TRBV6-3 to TRBJ2-2; 10 bases line up with TRBD2. After removal of 7 bases from V and 5 bases from J, the junction contained 4 bases not matched to a gene. This CDR3 has 14 amino acids. CDR1 and CDR2 from the germline V gene are MNHEY and SVGEGT. DNA of the CDR3: TGTGCCAGCACCGTGACTAGCGGGACCGGGGAGCTGTTTTTT. Amino acids: CASTVTSGTGELFF.

This chain uses TRBV7-2 with TRBJ2-1; possibly TRBD2 for D (5 bases). The germline V and J ends were trimmed by 1 base and 8 bases, with 9 bases remaining between them. Germline-derived CDR1 and CDR2 are SGHTA and FQGNSA. The CDR3 is made up of 13 amino acids. The CDR3 nucleotides are TGTGCCAGCAGCTTAGGGACTTTTGATGAGCAGTTCTTC. Protein sequence: CASSLGTFDEQFF. Drawing the rest from reference TRBV7-2 and TRBJ2-1, the complete variable domain is GAGVSQSPSNKVTEKGKDVELRCDPISGHTALYWYRQSLGQGLEFLIYFQGNSAPDKSGLPSDRFSAERTGGSVSTLTIQRTQQEDSAVYLCASSLGTFDEQFFGPGTRLTVL.

This clonotype was counted many times. This chain connects TRBV5-1 to TRBJ2-7, with D possibly TRBD1 on 5 matching bases. The V end was cut by 4 bases, the J end by 2 bases, with 10 bases between. The CDR3 length is 13 residues. Germline CDR1 reads SGHRS; CDR2 reads YFSETQ. This CDR3 reads CASSIDRAYEQYF. The CDR3 coding sequence is TGCGCCAGCAGCATCGACAGAGCCTACGAGCAGTACTTC.

This clonotype has more than one count but fewer than ten. The V gene is TRBV11-1, the J gene TRBJ2-1; no firm D call. The length of the CDR3 is 14 residues. Germline assignment: CDR1 SGHAT and CDR2 FQDESV (reference sequence). V was pared by 4 bases and J by 9 bases, with 16 bases between. The CDR3 protein is CASSSQSGILEQFF. CDR3 DNA: TGTGCCAGCAGCTCCCAGTCGGGCATTCTTGAGCAGTTCTTC.

CDR3 DNA: TGCGCCAGCAGCCGAGAGACAGGGTTCAAAACTGAAGCTTTCTTT. Amino acids: CASSRETGFKTEAFF. The V gene is TRBV4-1, the J gene TRBJ1-1; 7 bases are a match to TRBD1. Looked up from germline, CDR1 is MGHRA and CDR2 is YSYEKL. CDR3 length: 15 residues. V lost 4 bases to trimming and J lost 5 bases; unmatched junction nucleotides: 10.

This clonotype has a handful of counts. This chain connects TRBV6-1 to TRBJ1-6; D is undetermined. V lost 8 bases and J lost 3, with 8 bases in between. The CDR3 is 13 amino acids. The germline CDR1 and CDR2 sequences are MNHNS and SASEGT. The CDR3 is CASVPDYNSPLHF. CDR3 coding DNA: TGTGCCAGCGTTCCCGACTATAATTCACCCCTCCACTTT.

This clonotype was recorded many times. The chain combines TRBV7-9 with TRBJ2-1, with TRBD1 as a possible D gene (6 bases). The CDR3 spans 12 residues. V was clipped by 6 bases and J by 7 bases, with 10 bases between them. CDR1 and CDR2 (germline): SEHNR, FQNEAQ (reference sequence). CDR3 region: CASRGRGNEQFF. The CDR3 DNA sequence: TGTGCCAGCAGGGGTAGGGGGAATGAGCAGTTCTTC.

The gene calls are TRBV2 and TRBJ1-4; 9 bases agree with TRBD1. Unmatched junction bases numbered 12, after V lost 7 bases and J lost 0 bases. The germline V gene has CDR1 SNHLY and CDR2 FYNNEI. The CDR3 extends over 18 amino acids. The DNA for the CDR3 is TGTGCCAGCAACCTCCGGGACAGGGTCATTGCAACTAATGAAAAACTGTTTTTT. Its translation is CASNLRDRVIATNEKLFF.

This rearrangement joins TRBV12-3 or TRBV12-4 to TRBJ2-4; 9 nucleotides align to TRBD1. Trimming took 5 bases from V and 7 from J; bases not matched to a gene: 15. The CDR3 consists of 17 residues. The CDR3 DNA sequence: TGTGCCAGCAGTCCATCCGGGACAGGGAGTAAGGGCAACATTCAGTACTTC. This sequence encodes CASSPSGTGSKGNIQYF.

The chain is built from TRBV7-2 and TRBJ1-6, with D perhaps matching TRBD1 (5 bases). CDR3 length equals 12 residues. V was clipped by 5 bases and J by 14 bases, with 13 bases between them. Germline assignment: CDR1 SGHTA and CDR2 FQGNSA. This CDR3 is CASSTPGASLHF. The CDR3 DNA is TGTGCCAGCAGCACTCCCGGGGCGTCCCTCCACTTT.

This clonotype was seen repeatedly, ten times or more. V gene TRBV6-1 combines with J gene TRBJ2-7; 10 nucleotides agree with TRBD1. Germline-derived CDR1 and CDR2 are MNHNS and SASEGT. Germline trimming cut 1 base from V and 7 bases from J; bases unmatched to any gene: 10. This CDR3 is built from 16 residues. This chain's CDR3 is CASSEGLGQGIREQYF. The CDR3 DNA reads TGTGCCAGCAGTGAAGGCCTGGGACAGGGGATTAGAGAGCAGTACTTC.

This clonotype was seen a few times. The V and J genes are TRBV20-1 and TRBJ2-5, with 7 positions matching TRBD2. The CDR3 sequence is 14 residues long. Per the germline V gene, CDR1 is DFQATT and CDR2 is SNEGSKA (reference sequence). With V trimmed by 2 bases and J by 3 bases, 6 bases remained unmatched. In DNA, the CDR3 is TGCAGTGCTAGAACGGGGGGTAAGGAAGAGACCCAGTACTTC. It yields the protein CSARTGGKEETQYF.